This section outlines one T cell receptor (beta chain) sequence together with its context. Antigen: not known. These data belong to a study of CD4 T cells in relation to SARS-CoV-2 and coronaviruses. Across the study: After less than 11 days of antigen culture, PBMC TCR beta CDR3s were sequenced. Of the patients, about 8 were male, 4 female, two Hispanic. General study findings and limits: Each donor contributed either pre-pandemic or post-infection samples, not both.

Trimming took 1 base from V and 2 from J, leaving 12 bases between them. This CDR3 region has 16 residues. Germline CDR1 is SGHVS and CDR2 is FQNEAQ. Roughly 10^5 naive or memory CD4+ cells were cultured with CEF peptides for more than nine days. This table comes from immunoSEQ multiplex PCR, and its TCRdb copy is limited to in-frame clones, with some not included. This repertoire shows 43,000 or so clones, more than 65% found once; its top ten account for under 1.5%. The sample comprised naive CD4+ T cells from PBMCs, cultured in vitro. The subset denotes: naive CD4+ T cells isolated by negative enrichment. The source of this sequence is an adult with COVID-19. The chain uses TRBV7-8 and TRBJ1-5; D is uncertain. DNA for the CDR3: TGTGCCAGCAGCTTAGTGGTCCGCACTCGCAATCAGCCCCAGCATTTT. This sequence encodes CASSLVVRTRNQPQHF.